The 21 T cell receptor beta chains presented below share a single source sample, sequenced in a study of T-cell memory formation after mild COVID-19. Each CDR3 protein gets one entry after TCRdb re-called the 5' RACE reads with MiXCR. Of about 400,000 distinct CDR3 sequences detected, under 20% appear once; the ten largest clones hold 20% to 25%. Source material: PBMCs or a T cell subset sorted from them (not recorded which). Receptors were obtained from a man younger than 30 who had mild COVID-19 (a few samples of this study predate the infection). Cell type and time point are not known.

This clonotype was picked up a small number of times. The chain employs TRBV6-2 or TRBV6-3 and TRBJ2-5, with D maybe TRBD2 (5 bases). V lost 6 bases, J lost 0 bases, and 17 bases lay in between. The germline V gene encodes CDR1 MNHEY and CDR2 SVGEGT. This CDR3 region has 16 residues. In DNA form, the CDR3 reads TGTGCCAGCAGCCCTAATGGACTGATGTACCAAGAGACCCAGTACTTC. Its protein product is CASSPNGLMYQETQYF.

This clonotype was observed a few times. This chain links TRBV7-8 with TRBJ2-3; D is undetermined. Trimming removed 8 bases from V and 0 bases from J, with 9 bases in between. Germline assignment: CDR1 SGHVS and CDR2 FQNEAQ. The CDR3 has 13 residues. CDR3 in DNA: TGTGCCAGCGATGTCTCTAGCACAGATACGCAGTATTTT. It specifies CASDVSSTDTQYF.

The chain couples TRBV6-2 or TRBV6-3 to TRBJ2-7, with D unclear. V lost 4 bases, J lost 2 bases, and 12 bases lay in between. The length of the CDR3 is 14 residues. Germline V CDR1 and CDR2: MNHEY, SVGEGT. The CDR3 protein is CASSSYMVPYEQYV. The CDR3 DNA is TGTGCCAGCAGTTCATACATGGTTCCCTACGAGCAGTACGTC.

Only a few counts were recorded for this clonotype. The chain links TRBV7-2 to TRBJ2-5; 11 bases are a match to TRBD2. The ends lost 4 bases at V and 6 bases at J; junction bases unmatched: 13. CDR1 and CDR2 (germline): SGHTA, FQGNSA. This CDR3 spans 17 amino acids. CDR3 nucleotide sequence: TGTGCCAGCAGCTCCATATCCGGGACTAGCGGCCGAAAGACCCAGTACTTC. Translation gives CASSSISGTSGRKTQYF.

The rearrangement joins TRBV6-5 to TRBJ2-5; TRBD2 is a possible D gene (7 bases). CDR1 is MNHEY, CDR2 SVGAGI, per germline. The CDR3 loop spans 15 amino acids. Between the trimmed V and J ends, which lost 1 base and 5 bases, there was a span of 14 bases. CDR3 sequence: CASSYLTGGVETQYF. The CDR3 DNA is TGTGCCAGCAGTTACTTAACGGGGGGCGTGGAGACCCAGTACTTC.

This chain links TRBV19 with TRBJ2-4; the D gene is possibly TRBD2 (5 bases). Trimming removed 9 bases at V and 10 bases at J, with 19 bases between. The CDR3 consists of 13 residues. Germline loops: CDR1 LNHDA, CDR2 SQIVND (reference sequence). Here the CDR3 reads CASLDLITRIQYF. The DNA of the CDR3 is TGTGCCAGCCTGGACTTAATCACACGTATTCAGTACTTC. Full variable domain (outside the CDR3, taken from reference TRBV19 and TRBJ2-4): DGGITQSPKYLFRKEGQNVTLSCEQNLNHDAMYWYRQDPGQGLRLIYYSQIVNDFQKGDIAEGYSVSREKKESFPLTVTSAQKNPTAFYLCASLDLITRIQYFGAGTRLSVL.

V gene TRBV11-3 combines with J gene TRBJ2-3, with a weak D call TRBD2 (5 bases). Trimming removed 1 base at V and 0 bases at J, with 8 bases between. The CDR3 is 15 residues long. The germline V gene encodes CDR1 SGHNT and CDR2 YENEEA. CDR3 coding DNA: TGTGCCAGCAGCTTAGCGAGCGGAAGCACAGATACGCAGTATTTT. Residues: CASSLASGSTDTQYF.

This chain joins TRBV6-6 and TRBJ1-2; D ambiguous. V lost 2 bases and J lost 5, with 15 bases in between. Looked up from germline, CDR1 is MNHNY and CDR2 is SVGAGI (reference sequence). The CDR3 runs 15 residues. CDR3 DNA: TGTGCCAGCAGTTACAGTGCAGGTCTGGAGTATGGCTACACCTTC. It encodes CASSYSAGLEYGYTF.

This chain joins TRBV19 and TRBJ1-1; no clear D gene. The length of the CDR3 is 10 residues. The V and J ends lost 5 bases and 7 bases respectively, with 5 bases between them. The germline V gene has CDR1 LNHDA and CDR2 SQIVND (reference sequence). The CDR3 loop is CASSGGEAFF. The CDR3 region has the DNA TGTGCCAGTAGTGGCGGTGAAGCTTTCTTT.

The chain uses TRBV24-1 and TRBJ2-2; possible D gene TRBD1, 5 bases. V was trimmed by 9 bases and J by 5 bases, leaving 15 bases between them. Germline values: CDR1 KGHDR, CDR2 SFDVKD. CDR3 length: 14 amino acids. The CDR3 coding sequence is TGTGCCACCCGCGGTCAGTCAGGGACCGGGGAGCTGTTTTTT. Its translation: CATRGQSGTGELFF.

The gene calls are TRBV9 and TRBJ2-1; TRBD2 matches 13 bases. The germline CDR1 and CDR2 sequences are SGDLS and YYNGEE. V trimming: 0 bases; J trimming: 9 bases; junction bases outside the gene matches: 6. This CDR3 region has 16 residues. In DNA, the CDR3 is TGTGCCAGCAGCGTAGGACTAGCGGGGGGCCTAGGTGAGCAGTTCTTC. This sequence encodes CASSVGLAGGLGEQFF. Full variable domain (missing parts from reference TRBV9 and TRBJ2-1): DSGVTQTPKHLITATGQRVTLRCSPRSGDLSVYWYQQSLDQGLQFLIQYYNGEERAKGNILERFSAQQFPDLHSELNLSSLELGDSALYFCASSVGLAGGLGEQFFGPGTRLTVL.

This clonotype has ten or more counts. The chain has TRBV12-3 or TRBV12-4 and TRBJ1-1; a weak D match, TRBD1 (5 bases). Trimming left V 3 bases short and J 4 bases short, with 15 bases between. The CDR3 runs 15 residues. The CDR3 bases are TGTGCCAGCAGTTTCGGGATGGGGCTAGTCACTGAAGCTTTCTTT. Its protein is CASSFGMGLVTEAFF.

V usage is TRBV4-1 and J usage is TRBJ2-5; D unclear. The CDR3 runs 14 residues. V was trimmed by 2 bases and J by 5 bases, leaving 12 bases between them. CDR1 and CDR2 (germline): MGHRA, YSYEKL. This CDR3 is CASSQLLLTETQYF. CDR3 coding DNA: TGCGCCAGCAGCCAACTACTATTAACCGAGACCCAGTACTTC.

This clonotype was seen a handful of times. The V gene is TRBV6-6, the J gene TRBJ2-2, with D hard to call. Between the trimmed V and J ends, which lost 1 base and 6 bases, there was a span of 3 bases. Germline CDR1 MNHNY, CDR2 SVGAGI (reference sequence). CDR3 length equals 12 residues. CDR3 nucleotides: TGTGCCAGCAGTTACTACTCCGGGGAGCTGTTTTTT. It is translated as CASSYYSGELFF.

This clonotype has a handful of counts. V usage is TRBV9 and J usage is TRBJ2-3, with D possibly TRBD2 on 6 matching bases. The germline CDR1 and CDR2 sequences are SGDLS and YYNGEE. The CDR3 is 15 residues long. Deletions cut 1 base from V and 5 bases from J, with 14 bases between. CDR3: CASSVMAGPGDTQYF. The CDR3 region has the DNA TGTGCCAGCAGCGTAATGGCGGGGCCCGGAGATACGCAGTATTTT.

The chain recombines TRBV18 with TRBJ1-1; D remains ambiguous. CDR3 length: 13 residues. Per germline, CDR1 KGHSH and CDR2 LQKENI. With 2 bases removed from V and 3 bases from J, the gap between germline ends came to 7 bases. CDR3: CASSPFPDTEAFF. DNA for the CDR3: TGTGCCAGCTCACCATTTCCGGACACTGAAGCTTTCTTT. Full variable domain (remainder filled in from reference TRBV18 and TRBJ1-1): NAGVMQNPRHLVRRRGQEARLRCSPMKGHSHVYWYRQLPEEGLKFMVYLQKENIIDESGMPKERFSAEFPKEGPSILRIQQVVRGDSAAYFCASSPFPDTEAFFGQGTRLTVV.

The table lists this clonotype with many counts. The gene calls are TRBV7-2 and TRBJ2-3, with D perhaps being TRBD1 or TRBD2 (5 bases each). The CDR3 runs 18 residues. CDR1 and CDR2 from the germline V gene are SGHTA and FQGNSA. The V end lost 1 base, the J end lost 1 base, and 18 bases lay between the germline ends. CDR3 coding DNA: TGTGCCAGCAGCTTAGTCGTTGGAGTGCAGGGACGCACAGATACGCAGTATTTT. Translating gives CASSLVVGVQGRTDTQYF. Based on the CDR3 plus reference TRBV7-2 and TRBJ2-3, the full variable domain is GAGVSQSPSNKVTEKGKDVELRCDPISGHTALYWYRQSLGQGLEFLIYFQGNSAPDKSGLPSDRFSAERTGGSVSTLTIQRTQQEDSAVYLCASSLVVGVQGRTDTQYFGPGTRLTVL.

The chain carries TRBV27 and TRBJ1-1; no clear D gene. The germline gives CDR1 MNHEY, CDR2 SMNVEV (reference sequence). V lost 3 bases to trimming and J lost 7 bases, with 12 bases between them. There are 13 residues in the CDR3. DNA for the CDR3: TGTGCCAGCAGTTTTATAGGGTGGGGTGAAGCTTTCTTT. Translated, it gives CASSFIGWGEAFF.

The chain has TRBV20-1 and TRBJ1-2; maybe TRBD1 (5 bases). This CDR3 region has 12 residues. Deletions cut 1 base from V and 4 bases from J, with 7 bases between. Germline CDR1 and CDR2: DFQATT and SNEGSKA (reference sequence). This CDR3 is CSARGQSYGYTF. The CDR3 coding sequence is TGCAGTGCTAGAGGACAGAGCTATGGCTACACCTTC.

This clonotype was seen only a few times. The chain joins TRBV15 to TRBJ2-7; TRBD2 agrees at 7 bases. V lost 0 bases and J lost 4; bases outside the gene matches: 6. Germline V gene data show CDR1 as LNHNV and CDR2 as YYDKDF (reference sequence). The CDR3 totals 15 residues. The CDR3 protein is CATSREGGQAYEQYV. In DNA form, the CDR3 reads TGTGCCACCAGCAGAGAGGGAGGGCAGGCGTACGAGCAGTACGTC.

The CDR3 spells CASSHPLEGSGNTIYF. The CDR3, as DNA: TGTGCCAGCAGCCATCCCCTCGAGGGATCAGGAAACACCATATATTTT. The V and J genes are TRBV21-1 and TRBJ1-3; the D call TRBD1 from the table was never checked on the DNA. TRBV21-1 is deemed a pseudogene. There are 16 residues in the CDR3.